This T cell receptor (beta chain) was recorded in a study of regulatory T cells in long-lasting Graves disease. Arm-PCR of CDR3 regions and iRepertoire HTBI primers were used to build TCR beta libraries. Study processing details: Identification yielded 60 or so TRBV and 14 TRBJ segments across samples. TCRdb analysed the multiplex PCR reads with MiXCR anew, one entry per CDR3 protein. The V and J calls and clone size come from TCRdb's table, not from the authors' own analysis. Of a few hundred thousand distinct CDR3 sequences listed, around 17% are singletons. Indicated time point: newly diagnosed GD, antithyroid drugs for less than 3 months. RNA isolated from PBMCs was used to make the TCR library. Germline loops: CDR1 SEHNR, CDR2 FQNEAQ (reference sequence). The V and J ends lost 6 bases and 7 bases respectively, with 12 bases between them. The CDR3 is made up of 13 amino acids. This sample also appeared in a second study, on T cells in Graves' hyperthyroidism and ophthalmopathy. Turning to that study: Hyperthyroidism had been newly diagnosed in patients aged 18 to 65, and its duration was under 2 months.

This clonotype was obtained from a woman aged 18-29 years with Graves disease. The chain carries TRBV7-9 and TRBJ2-2, with a tentative D call TRBD2 (5 bases). This material consisted of peripheral blood mononuclear cells (PBMCs), taken at new diagnosis, from a patient treated with antithyroid drugs. CDR3 bases: TGTGCCAGCAGACGCCCGGAGGTCGGGGAGCTGTTTTTT. Amino acids: CASRRPEVGELFF.